This TCR beta chain was obtained from a study of regulatory T cells in long-lasting Graves disease. The CDR3 contains 14 residues. In germline, CDR1 is SGHAT, CDR2 FQNNGV. Investigators prepared the TCR beta libraries by applying iRepertoire HTBI primers and Arm-PCR of CDR3 regions. TCRdb re-analysed the multiplex PCR reads in MiXCR, keeping a single row per CDR3 protein. Among under 450,000 distinct CDR3 sequences listed, 20% to 25% were seen once. In regard to this clonotype: A much larger clone differs by one base, so this may be a read error.

Time point here: persistent/refractory GD, antithyroid drugs over 5 years with positive TRAb. With RNA extracted from PBMCs as input, the TCR library was made. The specimen comprised peripheral blood mononuclear cells (PBMCs), sampled when the disease was refractory, from a patient treated with antithyroid drugs. The clonotype originates from a woman between 40 and 50 years old with Graves disease. This sequence joins TRBV11-2 and TRBJ1-1; no clear D. CDR3 DNA: TGTGCCAGCAGCTTAAAAATGAAGAACCCTGAAGCTTTCTTT. This sequence encodes CASSLKMKNPEAFF.